This T cell receptor beta chain came from a study of blood T cell repertoires in COVID-19. Study-level information: Either two negative PCRs, clearance, or symptom resolution qualified Cohort 3 donors as recovered.

Assay used: immunoSEQ multiplex PCR; TCRdb lists only in-frame clones, some missing. The table includes hundreds of thousands of clones, around 89% detected once. Everyone who took part was 18 to 89 years old, and they came from some 23 US areas. Sequencing was performed on PBMCs or T cells enriched from blood (not recorded which). This clonotype originated in a woman in her sixties or seventies in a cohort exposed to, infected with or recovered from COVID-19 (not recorded which).

CDR3 loop: CASSLQGIGKLFF. The CDR3 nucleotides are TGTGCCAGCAGTTTACAGGGTATCGGAAAACTGTTTTTT. The V and J genes are TRBV12-3 or TRBV12-4 and TRBJ1-4; a possible D gene is TRBD1 (5 bases). Trimming stripped 2 bases from V and 10 bases from J, with 11 bases between. The CDR3 is made up of 13 amino acids.